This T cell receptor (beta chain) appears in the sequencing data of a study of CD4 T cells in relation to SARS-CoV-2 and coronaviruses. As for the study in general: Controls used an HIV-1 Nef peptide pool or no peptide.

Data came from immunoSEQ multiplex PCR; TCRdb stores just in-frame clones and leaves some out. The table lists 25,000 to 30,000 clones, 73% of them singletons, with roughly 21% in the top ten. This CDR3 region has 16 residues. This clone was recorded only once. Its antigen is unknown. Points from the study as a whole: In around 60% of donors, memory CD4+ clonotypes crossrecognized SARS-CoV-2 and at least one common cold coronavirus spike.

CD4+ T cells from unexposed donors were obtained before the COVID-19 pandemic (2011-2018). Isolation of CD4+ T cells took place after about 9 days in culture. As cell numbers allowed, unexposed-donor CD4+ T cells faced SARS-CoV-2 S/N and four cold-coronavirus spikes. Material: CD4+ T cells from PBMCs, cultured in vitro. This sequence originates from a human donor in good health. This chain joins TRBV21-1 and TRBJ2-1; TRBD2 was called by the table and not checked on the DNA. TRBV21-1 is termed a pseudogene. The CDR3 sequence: CASGAGEGSVWNEQFF. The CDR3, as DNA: TGTGCCAGCGGGGCGGGAGAAGGGTCGGTTTGGAATGAGCAGTTCTTC.